The 24 T cell receptor beta chains given below trace back to one sample, sequenced in a study of brain T cells in children with intractable seizures. The sample's time point: blood from clinic visit 5 months post-surgery; TSC patient then seizure free. Only in-frame clones appear in the TCRdb table, and some are missing; sequencing was by immunoSEQ multiplex PCR. In the table there are around 340,000 clones, over 90% of which are singletons. The sequencing here drew on peripheral blood, taken less than 6 months after surgery. The receptors here all came from a boy under two years old with tuberous sclerosis and intractable seizures.

V usage is TRBV7-9 and J usage is TRBJ2-5; D is perhaps TRBD2 (5 bases). V was clipped by 2 bases and J by 5 bases, with 18 bases between them. Germline CDR1 and CDR2: SEHNR and FQNEAQ (reference sequence). The CDR3 has 16 residues. The CDR3 here is CASSLIFTGRWETQYF. The CDR3 bases are TGTGCCAGCAGCTTAATTTTTACGGGAAGGTGGGAGACCCAGTACTTC.

V is TRBV30 and J is TRBJ1-6; D gene ambiguous. The CDR3 runs to 13 residues. Trimming pared 0 bases from V and 6 bases from J, leaving 6 bases between. The germline V gene encodes CDR1 GTSNPN and CDR2 SVGIG (reference sequence). CDR3 bases: TGTGCCTGGAGTGTATCGGTTAATTCACCCCTCCACTTT. It encodes CAWSVSVNSPLHF.

In this sample, this clone turned up a few times. The gene calls are TRBV24-1 and TRBJ1-2, with TRBD1 matching over 7 bases. CDR3 length equals 14 residues. Per the germline V gene, CDR1 is KGHDR and CDR2 is SFDVKD. J gave up 9 bases and V 7 bases, and 13 bases lay outside the gene matches. CDR3 in DNA: TGTGCCACCAGCGCCGGGGACAGAGGGTATAGCTACACCTTC. Translating it yields CATSAGDRGYSYTF.

This clone has just one count. CDR3 DNA sequence: TGTGCCAGTAGTATAGACAGGGGGGCTGGGGCCAACGTCCTGACTTTC. Encoded protein: CASSIDRGAGANVLTF. The chain links TRBV19 to TRBJ2-6, with D maybe TRBD1 (7 bases). The V gene's germline CDR1 is LNHDA and CDR2 SQIVND (reference sequence). V was shortened by 0 bases and J by 2 bases, with 8 bases between the two germline ends. The CDR3 totals 16 residues.

This sequence joins TRBV12-3 or TRBV12-4 and TRBJ2-7, with unresolved D. Trimming cost V 6 bases and J 0 bases, with 6 bases left between them. The CDR3 is 12 residues long. CDR3 region: CASSFLSYEQYF. In nucleotides, the CDR3 is TGTGCCAGCAGCTTCCTCTCCTACGAGCAGTACTTC.

J is TRBJ2-1 and V is TRBV11-3, with D maybe TRBD2 (6 bases). Germline CDR1 is SGHNT and CDR2 is YENEEA. This CDR3 has 13 amino acids. Trimming removed 5 bases from V and 14 bases from J, with 19 bases in between. DNA for the CDR3: TGTGCCAGCAGCCCGGCCGGGACTCCCGAAAAGTTCTTC. Translation: CASSPAGTPEKFF.

This chain links TRBV2 with TRBJ2-7; D not resolved. CDR3 length: 12 amino acids. In germline, CDR1 is SNHLY, CDR2 FYNNEI. Trimming left V 0 bases short and J 4 bases short, with 4 bases between. The CDR3 is CASSEAAYEQYF. Written as DNA, the CDR3 is TGTGCCAGCAGTGAAGCGGCGTACGAGCAGTACTTC.

V usage is TRBV6-5 and J usage is TRBJ1-1, with a tentative D call TRBD1 (5 bases). Germline V CDR1 and CDR2: MNHEY, SVGAGI. The CDR3 consists of 14 residues. Trimming took 5 bases from V and 2 from J, leaving 12 bases between them. In DNA, the CDR3 is TGTGCCAGCAGTCCGACAGCCTTCAACACTGAAGCTTTCTTT. It yields the protein CASSPTAFNTEAFF.

This clone was recorded a few times. The rearrangement uses TRBV7-2 and TRBJ1-1, with TRBD1 matching 7 bases. The CDR3 contains 15 residues. Trimming removed 5 bases from V and 2 bases from J; junction bases left unmatched: 8. The germline V gene has CDR1 SGHTA and CDR2 FQGNSA. The CDR3 protein is CASSPRRQGNTEAFF. The CDR3 DNA reads as TGTGCCAGCAGCCCGCGGCGACAGGGAAACACTGAAGCTTTCTTT.

This chain links TRBV18 with TRBJ1-4; D remains unclear. The CDR3 extends over 16 amino acids. V was trimmed by 3 bases and J by 2 bases, leaving 13 bases between them. Germline CDR1 is KGHSH and CDR2 is LQKENI. The DNA of the CDR3 is TGTGCCAGCTCACCTCCGGAATCTCCCACTAATGAAAAACTGTTTTTT. As protein: CASSPPESPTNEKLFF.

The chain links TRBV7-2 to TRBJ1-5, with D hard to call. The CDR3 contains 16 residues. V was pared by 1 base and J by 0 bases, with 10 bases between. Germline V lookup: CDR1 SGHTA, CDR2 FQGNSA. CDR3 protein: CASSLGGGYSNQPQHF. The CDR3 DNA reads as TGTGCCAGCAGCTTAGGTGGAGGGTATAGCAATCAGCCCCAGCATTTT.

This clone was recorded only once. The chain couples TRBV12-2 to TRBJ2-1; TRBD2 was called by the table and not checked on the DNA. TRBV12-2 is a recognized pseudogene. The CDR3 sequence is 16 residues long. The DNA of the CDR3 is TGTGCAAGTCGCTTAGCGCAACGTAGCGGGAACAATGAGCAGTTCTTC. Encoded protein: CASRLAQRSGNNEQFF.

The rearrangement uses TRBV5-6 and TRBJ2-1; D remains ambiguous. V shed 4 bases and J shed 0 bases, with 14 bases lying between them. Germline CDR1 reads SGHDT; CDR2 reads YYEEEE. The CDR3 covers 16 residues. The CDR3 DNA reads TGTGCCAGCAGCCCCCCAATACATAGCTCCTACAATGAGCAGTTCTTC. It codes for CASSPPIHSSYNEQFF.

The sample holds a few counts of this clone. The rearrangement links TRBV7-9 to TRBJ1-2; 8 nucleotides agree with TRBD1. The J segment lost 4 bases and the V segment lost 2 bases, leaving 9 bases of the junction unmatched. The CDR3 sequence is 16 residues long. CDR1 is SEHNR and CDR2 is FQNEAQ in the germline V gene (reference sequence). CDR3 sequence: CASSLRPGQALYGYTF. CDR3 coding DNA: TGTGCCAGCAGCTTACGCCCGGGACAGGCGCTCTATGGCTACACCTTC.

J is TRBJ2-6 and V is TRBV3-1 (or the pseudogene TRBV3-2), with TRBD2 identical over 8 bases. Trimming removed 3 bases from V and 0 bases from J; junction bases left unmatched: 10. Per the germline V gene, CDR1 is LGHDT and CDR2 is YNNKEL (reference sequence). CDR3 size: 19 residues. CDR3 bases: TGTGCCAGCAGCCAGCGGGGGGCAGGAGTGGACTCTGGGGCCAACGTCCTGACTTTC. Residues: CASSQRGAGVDSGANVLTF.

The chain has TRBV3-1 (or the pseudogene TRBV3-2) and TRBJ1-5; D possibly corresponds to TRBD1 (5 bases). Germline-derived CDR1 and CDR2 are LGHDT and YNNKEL (reference sequence). V gave up 2 bases and J gave up 6 bases, with 11 bases separating them. This CDR3 has 14 amino acids. The DNA of the CDR3 is TGTGCCAGCAGCCAATGGGGGAGGGCTCAGCCCCAGCATTTT. It encodes CASSQWGRAQPQHF.

This clone was counted only a few times. This chain links TRBV20-1 with TRBJ1-2, with TRBD1 matching over 7 bases. Per germline, CDR1 DFQATT and CDR2 SNEGSKA (reference sequence). This CDR3 comprises 14 residues. After removal of 3 bases from V and 3 bases from J, the junction contained 7 bases not matched to a gene. The CDR3 sequence is CSASVAGGYYGYTF. The CDR3 nucleotides are TGCAGTGCTAGTGTGGCAGGGGGATACTATGGCTACACCTTC.

The rearrangement uses TRBV9 and TRBJ2-2, with a weak D call TRBD1 (5 bases). Between the trimmed V and J ends, which lost 0 bases and 5 bases, there was a span of 11 bases. The CDR3 is 15 residues long. Germline V CDR1 and CDR2: SGDLS, YYNGEE. As DNA, the CDR3 is TGTGCCAGCAGCGTAGGGGCAGGGAATACCGGGGAGCTGTTTTTT. Translating it yields CASSVGAGNTGELFF.

The chain couples TRBV28 to TRBJ2-7; D is possibly TRBD2 (6 bases). Trimming removed 6 bases from V and 6 bases from J, with 15 bases in between. Germline V lookup: CDR1 MDHEN, CDR2 SYDVKM. The CDR3 runs 13 residues. The CDR3 sequence is CASRTPAGFEQYF. The CDR3, as DNA: TGTGCCAGCAGAACCCCCGCGGGGTTCGAGCAGTACTTC.

Only one count was recorded for this clone. The chain links TRBV6-4 to TRBJ2-1; 15 bases are a match to TRBD2. CDR1 is MRHNA, CDR2 SNTAGT, per germline. This CDR3 spans 16 amino acids. V lost 6 bases to trimming and J lost 8 bases; unmatched junction nucleotides: 8. The CDR3 reads CASSYSGLAGGHEQFF. DNA for the CDR3: TGTGCCAGCAGCTATTCAGGACTAGCGGGAGGGCATGAGCAGTTCTTC.

The J gene is TRBJ2-2, the V gene TRBV6-2 or TRBV6-3; 12 nucleotides line up with TRBD2. The CDR3 length is 21 residues. Germline V gene data show CDR1 as MNHEY and CDR2 as SVGEGT. The ends lost 6 bases at V and 4 bases at J; junction bases unmatched: 21. Here the CDR3 DNA reads TGTGCCAGCAGCCTACCCGGACTAGCGGGGATTTACGGCCTCGCCACCGGGGAGCTGTTTTTT. Translating it yields CASSLPGLAGIYGLATGELFF.

This clone appeared a single time. The chain has TRBV20-1 and TRBJ1-1; no clear D. The CDR3 has 11 residues. The germline V gene has CDR1 DFQATT and CDR2 SNEGSKA (reference sequence). V was pared by 5 bases and J by 10 bases, with 14 bases between. CDR3 sequence: CSAGVTPGAFF. CDR3 coding DNA: TGCAGTGCTGGGGTTACCCCGGGAGCTTTCTTT.

The gene calls are TRBV7-9 and TRBJ2-5; 7 positions agree with TRBD1. Germline assignment: CDR1 SEHNR and CDR2 FQNEAQ (reference sequence). The CDR3 is 14 amino acids. V shed 6 bases and J 5 bases; nucleotides not matched to a gene: 9. CDR3 protein: CASSGKTGSETQYF. The CDR3, as DNA: TGTGCCAGCAGTGGGAAGACAGGGAGTGAGACCCAGTACTTC.

Comments on this clone: The identical CDR3 is also encoded by other nucleotide sequences in the sample. The rearrangement uses TRBV30 and TRBJ2-3; TRBD2 matches at 10 bases. Trimming took 4 bases from V and 3 from J; bases not matched to a gene: 1. This CDR3 region has 13 residues. CDR1 GTSNPN and CDR2 SVGIG come from the germline V gene (reference sequence). CDR3 DNA: TGTGCCTGGACTAGCGGGGGAACAGATACGCAGTATTTT. This encodes CAWTSGGTDTQYF.